What follows are 28 T cell receptor beta chains derived from one specimen sequenced in a study of regulatory T cells in long-lasting Graves disease. Both iRepertoire HTBI primers and Arm-PCR of CDR3 regions were used to build the TCR beta libraries. MiXCR was run by TCRdb on the multiplex PCR reads, yielding one entry per CDR3 protein. The sample consists of roughly 530,000 distinct CDR3 sequences, around 16% of them appearing once. Noted time point: newly diagnosed GD, antithyroid drugs for less than 3 months. From RNA extracted from PBMCs, the TCR library was made. The same data also went into a second study, on T cells in Graves' hyperthyroidism and ophthalmopathy.

Sequences were derived from peripheral blood mononuclear cells (PBMCs), sampled at new diagnosis, from a patient treated with antithyroid drugs. The receptor set was obtained from a middle-aged woman with Graves disease.

The V and J genes are TRBV12-3 or TRBV12-4 and TRBJ1-2, with a weak D call TRBD1 (6 bases). V dropped 5 bases and J dropped 8 bases, with 27 bases sitting between them. The CDR3 spans 17 residues. CDR3 loop: CASSPSQGSGFGRGYTF. The CDR3 coding sequence is TGTGCCAGCAGTCCTTCTCAGGGGTCAGGCTTCGGTCGAGGCTACACCTTC.

There are many counts of this clonotype. The chain employs TRBV2 and TRBJ1-1; tentatively, D is TRBD1 (6 bases). The CDR3 spans 15 residues. V was shortened by 5 bases and J by 5 bases, with 18 bases between the two germline ends. Germline CDR1 SNHLY, CDR2 FYNNEI. The chain's CDR3 is CASSYPEQGTTEAFF. For the CDR3, the DNA is TGTGCCAGCAGTTACCCTGAACAGGGAACGACTGAAGCTTTCTTT.

Regarding this clonotype: A much larger clonotype is one base distant, so this may be a read error. The chain couples TRBV15 to TRBJ2-7; 7 bases agree with TRBD1. Germline V gives CDR1 LNHNV, CDR2 YYDKDF (reference sequence). V shed 8 bases and J 4 bases; nucleotides not matched to a gene: 14. The CDR3 consists of 15 residues. CDR3 protein: CATHDWPGGQYEQYF. The CDR3 DNA sequence: TGTGCCACCCACGACTGGCCAGGGGGACAATACGAGCAGTACTTC. The variable domain in full, with the rest retrieved from reference TRBV15 and TRBJ2-7, is DAMVIQNPRYQVTQFGKPVTLSCSQTLNHNVMYWYQQKSSQAPKLLFHYYDKDFNNEADTPDNFQSRRPNTSFCFLDIRSPGLGDTAMYLCATHDWPGGQYEQYFGPGTRLTVT.

To note about this clonotype: A clone one base away is much larger, so this may be a read error. The chain employs TRBV20-1 and TRBJ2-1; no clear D gene. The germline gives CDR1 DFQATT, CDR2 SNEGSKA (reference sequence). This CDR3 region has 14 residues. V gave up 3 bases and J gave up 3 bases, with 12 bases separating them. The CDR3 here is CSARSLTLYNEQFF. The CDR3 DNA reads as TGCAGTGCTAGGTCCCTAACGCTCTACAATGAGCAGTTCTTC.

This clonotype was seen only a few times. This sequence joins TRBV6-1 and TRBJ2-2; D uncertain. The CDR3 has 17 residues. Trimming took 5 bases from V and 0 from J, leaving 16 bases between them. Germline values: CDR1 MNHNS, CDR2 SASEGT. CDR3 in DNA: TGTGCCAGCAGTATCACCGCCAGCATCGCGAACACCGGGGAGCTGTTTTTT. This sequence encodes CASSITASIANTGELFF.

The chain uses TRBV25-1 and TRBJ1-1; D possibly corresponds to TRBD1 (6 bases). V dropped 4 bases and J dropped 3 bases, with 9 bases sitting between them. The CDR3 length is 13 residues. Germline assignment: CDR1 MGHDK and CDR2 SYGVNS. The CDR3 loop reads CASSGDTYTEAFF. The DNA for the CDR3 is TGTGCCAGCAGTGGGGACACTTACACTGAAGCTTTCTTT.

The table lists this clonotype with a few counts. This sequence joins TRBV6-1 and TRBJ2-3; D is perhaps TRBD2 (5 bases). V shed 7 bases and J shed 1 base, with 9 bases lying between them. Germline V gene lookup returns CDR1 MNHNS and CDR2 SASEGT. CDR3 length equals 13 residues. CDR3 region: CASNREGTDTQYF. The CDR3 bases are TGTGCCAGCAATCGGGAAGGCACAGATACGCAGTATTTT.

This clonotype was observed at least ten times. The V gene is TRBV12-3 or TRBV12-4, the J gene TRBJ2-5; 10 bases are a match to TRBD1. This CDR3 spans 17 amino acids. Trimming at V came to 6 bases and at J to 6 bases, leaving 16 bases not matched to a gene. CDR3: CASSLWGLGQGKQTQYF. CDR3 in DNA: TGTGCCAGCAGCTTATGGGGACTGGGACAGGGGAAACAGACCCAGTACTTC.

This clonotype appeared a few times. This clone may be a read error of a much larger clone one base away. The genes are TRBV12-3 or TRBV12-4 and TRBJ2-1; 7 bases agree with TRBD1. With 5 bases clipped from V and 8 bases from J, the junction kept 12 bases outside the gene matches. CDR3 length: 15 amino acids. In DNA, the CDR3 is TGTGCCAGCAGTCCACTGGGACAGAGATATGATGAGCAGTTCTTC. This codes for CASSPLGQRYDEQFF.

This clonotype occurred many times. This chain connects TRBV18 to TRBJ1-5, with no clear D. V was cut by 1 base and J by 10 bases, with 11 bases left in between. The CDR3 has 13 amino acids. Germline V CDR1 and CDR2: KGHSH, LQKENI. The CDR3 coding sequence is TGTGCCAGCTCACCACAAAGGAGGGATCCCCAGCATTTT. Translated: CASSPQRRDPQHF.

The chain combines TRBV7-9 with TRBJ2-5; the D call may be TRBD1 or TRBD2 (5 bases each). The CDR3 has 13 residues. V lost 5 bases to trimming and J lost 5 bases, with 12 bases between them. Per the germline V gene, CDR1 is SEHNR and CDR2 is FQNEAQ (reference sequence). CDR3 protein: CASSLWGGETQYF. CDR3 nucleotide sequence: TGTGCCAGCAGCCTTTGGGGCGGGGAGACCCAGTACTTC.

The chain links TRBV27 to TRBJ2-7; the match to TRBD2 covers 8 bases. The trim removed 5 bases at V and 6 bases at J, leaving 6 bases unmatched. This CDR3 contains 13 residues. Germline V CDR1 and CDR2: MNHEY, SMNVEV (reference sequence). CDR3 bases: TGTGCCAGCAGTCCGGGGGGGAGCCGCGAGCAGTACTTC. It encodes CASSPGGSREQYF.

The CDR3 region has the DNA TGTGCCAGCAGAACCGGGACGGACTATGGCTACACCTTC. As protein: CASRTGTDYGYTF. The chain is built from TRBV2 and TRBJ1-2; TRBD1 might be the D (5 bases). This CDR3 region has 13 residues. From germline, CDR1 is SNHLY and CDR2 FYNNEI. Trimming removed 6 bases from V and 3 bases from J, with 11 bases in between. Full variable domain (rest looked up from reference TRBV2 and TRBJ1-2): EPEVTQTPSHQVTQMGQEVILRCVPISNHLYFYWYRQILGQKVEFLVSFYNNEISEKSEIFDDQFSVERPDGSNFTLKIRSTKLEDSAMYFCASRTGTDYGYTFGSGTRLTVV.

This clonotype was seen at least ten times. V usage is TRBV18 and J usage is TRBJ2-3; D is tentatively TRBD1 or TRBD2 (5 bases each). V shed 6 bases and J shed 5 bases, with 15 bases lying between them. Per the germline V gene, CDR1 is KGHSH and CDR2 is LQKENI. The CDR3 is 14 amino acids. The CDR3 DNA is TGTGCCAGCTCGCTACACGCAGGGAGAGATACGCAGTATTTT. Amino acid sequence: CASSLHAGRDTQYF.

V usage is TRBV29-1 and J usage is TRBJ1-1, with D possibly matching TRBD1 (5 bases). This CDR3 comprises 14 residues. Germline values: CDR1 SQVTM, CDR2 ANQGSEA. V was clipped by 4 bases and J by 5 bases, with 17 bases between them. CDR3: CSVGMGEGRTEAFF. For the CDR3, the DNA is TGCAGCGTTGGGATGGGGGAGGGTAGGACTGAAGCTTTCTTT.

The V gene is TRBV20-1, the J gene TRBJ2-2, with 14 bases identical to TRBD2. With V trimmed by 5 bases and J by 2 bases, 4 bases remained unmatched. Per the germline V gene, CDR1 is DFQATT and CDR2 is SNEGSKA (reference sequence). The CDR3 is 16 residues long. DNA for the CDR3: TGCAGTGCTCGGACTAGCGGGGGGCGTAACACCGGGGAGCTGTTTTTT. Protein: CSARTSGGRNTGELFF.

CDR3 sequence reads: CASRGGGLNEQFF. CDR3 nucleotide sequence: TGTGCCAGTAGGGGCGGGGGGTTGAATGAGCAGTTCTTC. The V and J genes are TRBV19 and TRBJ2-1, with TRBD2 matching over 8 bases. The germline V gene has CDR1 LNHDA and CDR2 SQIVND (reference sequence). The CDR3 extends over 13 amino acids. Unmatched junction bases numbered 5, after V lost 6 bases and J lost 7 bases.

On this clonotype itself: Since a far larger clone is one base different, this is likely a read error. The rearrangement uses TRBV11-2 and TRBJ2-3, with D possibly being TRBD1 (5 bases). With 1 base removed from V and 2 bases from J, the gap between germline ends came to 16 bases. The CDR3 has 17 amino acids. Germline V gene lookup returns CDR1 SGHAT and CDR2 FQNNGV. CDR3 residues: CASSLAGATEITDTQYF. The DNA for the CDR3 is TGTGCCAGCAGCTTAGCTGGCGCGACAGAAATCACAGATACGCAGTATTTT. Full variable domain (rest looked up from reference TRBV11-2 and TRBJ2-3): EAGVAQSPRYKIIEKRQSVAFWCNPISGHATLYWYQQILGQGPKLLIQFQNNGVVDDSQLPKDRFSAERLKGVDSTLKIQPAKLEDSAVYLCASSLAGATEITDTQYFGPGTRLTVL.

The chain joins TRBV24-1 to TRBJ2-7, with D possibly being TRBD1 (5 bases). CDR1 and CDR2 (germline): KGHDR, SFDVKD. CDR3 length: 14 amino acids. V was cut by 2 bases and J by 3 bases, with 10 bases left in between. The CDR3 DNA reads TGTGCCACCAGTGATTCGACAGTAAACTACGAGCAGTACTTC. This translates into CATSDSTVNYEQYF.

Ten or more counts support this clonotype. CDR3 sequence reads: CATSRDNGGGQPQHF. CDR3 sequence (DNA): TGTGCCACCAGCAGAGATAACGGGGGGGGGCAGCCCCAGCATTTT. The chain has TRBV15 and TRBJ1-5; D may be TRBD1 (5 bases). CDR3 length: 15 residues. Germline V gene data show CDR1 as LNHNV and CDR2 as YYDKDF (reference sequence). The ends were cut back, 0 bases at V and 7 bases at J, with 13 bases in the middle.

The chain recombines TRBV12-3 or TRBV12-4 with TRBJ1-2; D is ambiguous. Between the trimmed V and J ends, which lost 5 bases and 11 bases, there was a span of 9 bases. The CDR3 sequence is 10 residues long. The CDR3 here is CASSPTRYTF. CDR3 in DNA: TGTGCCAGCAGTCCAACAAGATACACCTTC.

This clonotype occurred many times. CDR3 sequence: CSAHSVEAFF. CDR3 DNA: TGCAGCGCGCACAGCGTTGAAGCTTTCTTT. This chain joins TRBV29-1 and TRBJ1-1; no firm D call. V was shortened by 7 bases and J by 7 bases, with 10 bases between the two germline ends. Looked up from germline, CDR1 is SQVTM and CDR2 is ANQGSEA. The CDR3 is 10 amino acids.

V usage is TRBV5-4 and J usage is TRBJ1-2; no firm D call. Germline V gene lookup returns CDR1 SGHNT and CDR2 YYREEE (reference sequence). Trimming cost V 4 bases and J 2 bases, with 18 bases left between them. This CDR3 comprises 16 residues. The CDR3 DNA follows: TGTGCCAGCAGCGATTTCAAGTACAAACGGAACTATGGCTACACCTTC. Protein product: CASSDFKYKRNYGYTF.

The table lists this clonotype with a few counts. This chain uses TRBV5-1 with TRBJ1-2; 7 nucleotides match TRBD1. There are 14 residues in the CDR3. Germline values: CDR1 SGHRS, CDR2 YFSETQ. The V and J ends lost 7 bases and 2 bases, in that order; junction bases with no gene match: 8. DNA of the CDR3: TGCGCCAGCGGATCCGGGACAGCCAACTATGGCTACACCTTC. Amino acids: CASGSGTANYGYTF. The full variable domain, its missing parts supplied by reference TRBV5-1 and TRBJ1-2, is KAGVTQTPRYLIKTRGQQVTLSCSPISGHRSVSWYQQTPGQGLQFLFEYFSETQRNKGNFPGRFSGRQFSNSRSEMNVSTLELGDSALYLCASGSGTANYGYTFGSGTRLTVV.

V is TRBV4-1 and J is TRBJ1-1; maybe TRBD1 (6 bases). Trimming cost V 7 bases and J 0 bases, with 15 bases left between them. Looked up from germline, CDR1 is MGHRA and CDR2 is YSYEKL. The CDR3 is made up of 15 amino acids. For the CDR3, the DNA is TGCGCCAGCAAGGAAACGGACAGTCTGAACACTGAAGCTTTCTTT. Its protein is CASKETDSLNTEAFF.

This clonotype has a count of ten or more. The rearrangement uses TRBV6-1 and TRBJ1-1; perhaps TRBD1 as D (6 bases). V lost 4 bases to trimming and J lost 1 base, with 10 bases between them. This CDR3 spans 14 amino acids. The germline V gene encodes CDR1 MNHNS and CDR2 SASEGT. This chain's CDR3 is CASSGRQENTEAFF. The DNA for the CDR3 is TGTGCCAGCAGTGGCCGACAGGAGAACACTGAAGCTTTCTTT.

This clonotype was seen many times. V is TRBV19 and J is TRBJ2-7; no clear D gene. Per the germline V gene, CDR1 is LNHDA and CDR2 is SQIVND (reference sequence). The V and J ends lost 3 bases and 1 base respectively, with 7 bases between them. This CDR3 spans 13 amino acids. The CDR3 bases are TGTGCCAGTAGTATGGGCAGTTCCTACGAGCAGTACTTC. Translated, it gives CASSMGSSYEQYF.

The chain combines TRBV4-1 with TRBJ2-7; D possibly matches TRBD1 or TRBD2 (5 bases each). Germline lookup yields CDR1 MGHRA and CDR2 YSYEKL. The V gene lost 0 bases and the J gene lost 3 bases, with 12 bases spanning the gap. This CDR3 region has 15 residues. CDR3 DNA: TGCGCCAGCAGCCAAGAAGCTGGGACCAGCTACGAGCAGTACTTC. Encoded protein: CASSQEAGTSYEQYF.